The clone carrying this T cell receptor (beta chain) was found a few times. This record comes from a study of blood T cell repertoires in COVID-19. On the study more broadly: Samples taken during acute and convalescent COVID-19 were collected in the United States, Italy and Spain. From T cells, B-cell-depleted T cells, or PBMCs came the material, which was cDNA or gDNA.

The CDR3 length is 16 residues. The junction had 10 bases not matched to a gene; V was cut back by 4 bases and J by 12 bases. Germline loops: CDR1 KGHDR, CDR2 SFDVKD. Per the authors' pipeline: Amplification from reference gene primers served as the basis for estimated nucleated cell counts. The method was immunoSEQ multiplex PCR; TCRdb's version includes in-frame clones alone and lacks a portion of them. That table is the source of V, J and clone size, and D and trimming were worked out from the DNA. The table has about 250,000 clones, nearly 85% seen once. The sequence derives from a human donor in a cohort sampled during active COVID-19. Sample: peripheral blood. V usage is TRBV24-1 and J usage is TRBJ2-1; 14 nucleotides match TRBD2. As DNA, the CDR3 is TGTGCCACCAGTGACCGAGGACTAGCGGGAGGTGATGGGCAGTTCTTC. The encoded protein is CATSDRGLAGGDGQFF.